These 20 T cell receptor beta chains share one sample of origin, sequenced in a study of tumor and adjacent non-tumor tissue in lung cancer. Three rounds of nested PCR, following a modified ARM-PCR protocol, produced the TCRbeta library. One entry per CDR3 protein, called by TCRdb with MiXCR from the multiplex PCR reads. Of some 90,000 distinct CDR3 sequences in the sample, around three fifths were seen once. No cell sorting was done before RNA was extracted from the tissue. Sequencing was done on a sample of lung tumor tissue. The receptor source for this set is an older man with non-small cell lung cancer.

As regards this clonotype: Likely a read error: the CDR3 ends without its conserved phenylalanine or tryptophan. The chain recombines TRBV29-1 with TRBJ2-5; D is perhaps TRBD2 (6 bases). V was cut by 7 bases and J by 7 bases, with 16 bases left in between. Germline V CDR1 and CDR2: SQVTM, ANQGSEA. This CDR3 region has 12 residues. CDR3 amino acids: CSGGAPEWTQYL. Here the CDR3 DNA reads TGCAGCGGCGGGGCTCCTGAGTGGACCCAGTACTTA.

This clonotype has just one count. A junction end diverges from the germline sequence, so it may reflect a read error. The chain joins TRBV29-1 to TRBJ1-2, with D uncertain. From germline, CDR1 is SQVTM and CDR2 ANQGSEA. The CDR3 contains 14 residues. The CDR3 DNA sequence: TGTAGCGTTGCCCGACGCGGCGCTAACTATGGGTACACCTTC. Translated: CSVARRGANYGYTF.

This clonotype was detected ten times or more. The V gene is TRBV6-1, the J gene TRBJ2-3, with D maybe TRBD1 (8 bases). Germline V gene sequence: CDR1 MNHNS, CDR2 SASEGT. The CDR3 runs 17 residues. With 6 bases removed from V and 2 bases from J, the gap between germline ends came to 21 bases. The DNA for the CDR3 is TGTGCCAGCAGGGGGGGAGGACAGGGAGGGTACACAGATACGCAGTATTTT. It yields the protein CASRGGGQGGYTDTQYF.

About this clonotype: The missing conserved phenylalanine or tryptophan at the end of this CDR3 makes a read error likely. The rearrangement uses TRBV29-1 and TRBJ1-1; 9 bases are shared with TRBD1. J was trimmed by 1 base and V by 8 bases; bases with no gene match: 5. Germline CDR1 SQVTM, CDR2 ANQGSEA. The CDR3 is 13 residues long. The CDR3 protein is CSSGQGSNTEAFI. CDR3 nucleotides: TGCAGCTCGGGACAGGGTTCGAACACTGAAGCTTTCATT.

About this clonotype: A much larger clone differs by one base, so this may be a read error. The chain has TRBV14 and TRBJ1-6, with unresolved D. CDR3 length: 13 residues. The V gene's germline CDR1 is SGHDN and CDR2 FVKESK. CDR3 residues: CASGQDSRPPLHF. Written as DNA, the CDR3 is TGTGCCAGCGGCCAAGATTCTAGGCCGCCCCTCCACTTT.

This chain links TRBV5-1 with TRBJ2-7; unclear D gene. The CDR3 sequence is 13 residues long. The germline V gene encodes CDR1 SGHRS and CDR2 YFSETQ. The V and J ends lost 3 bases and 7 bases respectively, with 14 bases between them. The CDR3 sequence: CASSWELLREQYF. CDR3 DNA: TGCGCCAGCAGCTGGGAACTTTTGAGAGAGCAGTACTTC.

Details on this clonotype: One end of the junction does not line up with germline, which may come from a read error. The V gene is TRBV6-5, the J gene TRBJ2-7; TRBD2 matches at 8 bases. CDR3 length: 14 amino acids. Germline V CDR1 and CDR2: MNHEY, SVGAGI. The CDR3 region is CVSSAPGGRYEQYF. The CDR3 DNA sequence: TGTGTCAGCAGTGCCCCGGGGGGGCGCTACGAGCAGTATTTC.

In the case of this clonotype: This could be a read error, since a much larger clone is one nucleotide away. The chain employs TRBV10-3 and TRBJ2-3; 9 nucleotides match TRBD1. Germline CDR1 ENHRY, CDR2 SYGVKD. After removal of 6 bases from V and 2 bases from J, the junction contained 9 bases not matched to a gene. CDR3 length: 16 amino acids. This CDR3 is CAIRAPGTGSTDTQYF. The DNA of the CDR3 is TGTGCCATCAGAGCGCCCGGGACAGGGTCCACAGATACGCAGTATTTT.

As concerns this clonotype: This could be a read error, since a much larger clone is one nucleotide away. Lacking the conserved final phenylalanine or tryptophan, this CDR3 likely reflects a read error. The chain couples TRBV29-1 to TRBJ1-5; TRBD1 agrees at 7 bases. J gave up 7 bases and V 6 bases, and 9 bases lay outside the gene matches. CDR3 length: 13 residues. The germline V gene encodes CDR1 SQVTM and CDR2 ANQGSEA. CDR3 in amino acids: CSVDTGVGQPQHY. The CDR3 DNA sequence: TGCAGCGTAGACACAGGGGTAGGCCAGCCCCAGCATTAT.

This clonotype turned up a few times. A much larger clone is a single base away; this may be a read error. V usage is TRBV29-1 and J usage is TRBJ2-1; D is uncertain. Per the germline V gene, CDR1 is SQVTM and CDR2 is ANQGSEA. With 8 bases removed from V and 8 bases from J, the gap between germline ends came to 7 bases. The CDR3 consists of 9 residues. The CDR3 DNA follows: TGCAGCCTTGGATATGAGCAGTTCTTC. Protein product: CSLGYEQFF.

There are many counts of this clonotype. The rearrangement uses TRBV6-5 and TRBJ1-2, with D tentatively TRBD1 (6 bases). CDR3 length equals 16 residues. Germline V lookup: CDR1 MNHEY, CDR2 SVGAGI. V shed 0 bases and J shed 2 bases, with 13 bases lying between them. CDR3 loop: CASSYSSGTTNYGYTF. The CDR3 bases are TGTGCCAGCAGTTACTCTTCCGGGACAACAAACTATGGCTACACCTTC.

This clonotype showed up many times. The chain recombines TRBV6-5 with TRBJ2-3; D is perhaps TRBD2 (7 bases). Germline assignment: CDR1 MNHEY and CDR2 SVGAGI. The CDR3 is 15 residues long. Trimming left V 3 bases short and J 0 bases short, with 10 bases between. The CDR3 spells CASSYGGASTDTQYF. The CDR3 nucleotides are TGTGCCAGCAGTTATGGGGGGGCTAGCACAGATACGCAGTATTTT.

Only one count was recorded for this clonotype. A much larger clonotype is one base distant, so this may be a read error. V usage is TRBV28 and J usage is TRBJ1-5; 7 nucleotides align to TRBD1. Germline assignment: CDR1 MDHEN and CDR2 SYDVKM. The CDR3 sequence is 15 residues long. With V trimmed by 6 bases and J by 1 base, 6 bases remained unmatched. The CDR3 spells CASREPQGSNQPQHF. In DNA form, the CDR3 reads TGTGCCAGCAGAGAACCACAGGGGAGCAATCAGCCCCAGCATTTT.

This clonotype was seen more than once but under ten times. No conserved phenylalanine or tryptophan is present at the end of the CDR3, so a read error is the likely explanation. The DNA is left out, because the CDR3 cannot be placed on it with certainty; the CDR3 is given as TCRdb lists it. The V and J genes are TRBV28 and TRBJ2-2; the table gives TRBD1 as D, unverified against the DNA. The CDR3 numbers 15 amino acids, ends counted. In germline, CDR1 is MDHEN, CDR2 SYDVKM. CDR3 sequence reads: CASSTKTRGTGVMFS.

As concerns this clonotype: One end of the junction is discordant with germline, which a read error may explain. The gene calls are TRBV20-1 and TRBJ2-5; the D gene could be TRBD1 or TRBD2 (5 bases each). The CDR3 has 17 residues. The V gene's germline CDR1 is DFQATT and CDR2 SNEGSKA (reference sequence). CDR3: CSTRDDGLWDLGETQYF. CDR3 nucleotides: TGCAGTACTAGAGATGACGGTCTCTGGGACCTCGGGGAGACCCAGTACTTC.

Points on this clonotype: A much larger clone lies one base from this, so it may be a read error. This chain joins TRBV30 and TRBJ2-2, with D maybe TRBD2 (7 bases). This CDR3 has 12 residues. Per the germline V gene, CDR1 is GTSNPN and CDR2 is SVGIG (reference sequence). CDR3 loop: CTWEGGLRELFF. CDR3 coding DNA: TGTACTTGGGAGGGGGGGCTACGGGAGCTGTTTTTT.

The chain combines TRBV21-1 with TRBJ2-1; the table's D call, TRBD1, was not checked against the DNA. TRBV21-1 is classified as a pseudogene. The CDR3 is 16 amino acids. CDR3 residues: CAGRRGLAGSYNEQFF. CDR3 in DNA: TGTGCCGGCCGGAGGGGGCTGGCGGGGTCATACAATGAGCAGTTCTTC.

This chain connects TRBV29-1 to TRBJ2-7, with 8 bases matching TRBD2. Germline CDR1 reads SQVTM; CDR2 reads ANQGSEA. CDR3 size: 12 residues. CDR3 nucleotides: TGCGCTACGGGAGGGCCATGGAGCGACCAGTACTTC. This sequence encodes CATGGPWSDQYF.

As regards this clonotype: At one of its ends the junction is not consistent with the germline gene, which may arise from a read error. The chain links TRBV12-3 or TRBV12-4 to TRBJ2-2; no clear D gene. This CDR3 contains 14 residues. The CDR3, as DNA: TGTGCCAGCAGGGGCGGCCTCAACACCGAGGAGCTGTTTTTT. Protein: CASRGGLNTEELFF.

Here the CDR3 DNA reads TGTGCCAGCAAGAGTCATAGGAACACCGGGGAGCTGTTTTTT. Protein: CASKSHRNTGELFF. The rearrangement joins TRBV11-2 to TRBJ2-2; D gene unclear. Germline V gene data show CDR1 as SGHAT and CDR2 as FQNNGV. Trimming pared 7 bases from V and 1 base from J, leaving 10 bases between. CDR3 length equals 14 residues.